A selection of T cell receptor beta chains follows, all from one sample in a study of blood T cell repertoires in COVID-19. Profiled with immunoSEQ multiplex PCR; TCRdb holds only in-frame clones, not every one. The sample lists approximately 94,000 clones, 88% occurring once. What was sequenced was peripheral blood. The receptors were gathered from a woman at least 80 years old with active COVID-19. Both conserved end residues are part of each CDR3. Fields, in order: CDR3 length, clone size, V gene, J gene, D gene, CDR3 protein, CDR3 DNA. The D gene is left open where the match is weak. Clone sizes are given selectively: once, few, many, or a class where the clone is expanded.

CDR3 length: 13; clone size: .; V gene: TRBV19; J gene: TRBJ1-1; D gene: TRBD1; CDR3 protein: CASSTGGVTEAFF; CDR3 DNA: TGTGCCAGTAGCACAGGGGGCGTCACTGAAGCTTTCTTT
CDR3 length: 15; clone size: few; V gene: TRBV2; J gene: TRBJ1-2; D gene: TRBD1; CDR3 protein: CASSPQGEANYGYTF; CDR3 DNA: TGTGCCAGCAGTCCCCAGGGGGAGGCTAACTATGGCTACACCTTC
CDR3 length: 14; clone size: few; V gene: TRBV5-5; J gene: TRBJ1-2; D gene: .; CDR3 protein: CASRVDPMAGGYTF; CDR3 DNA: TGTGCCAGCAGAGTAGACCCGATGGCGGGAGGCTACACCTTC
CDR3 length: 15; clone size: .; V gene: TRBV3-1/TRBV3-2; J gene: TRBJ1-1; D gene: TRBD1; CDR3 protein: CASSLWGQKNTEAFF; CDR3 DNA: TGTGCCAGCAGCCTCTGGGGACAGAAGAACACTGAAGCTTTCTTT
CDR3 length: 13; clone size: few; V gene: TRBV7-8; J gene: TRBJ1-5; D gene: .; CDR3 protein: CASSSTREGTQHF; CDR3 DNA: TGTGCCAGCAGCTCTACACGGGAGGGGACCCAGCATTTT
CDR3 length: 14; clone size: few; V gene: TRBV29-1; J gene: TRBJ2-3; D gene: .; CDR3 protein: CSAGSLGGTDTQYF; CDR3 DNA: TGCAGCGCCGGATCGCTAGGAGGGACAGATACGCAGTATTTT
CDR3 length: 16; clone size: .; V gene: TRBV5-1; J gene: TRBJ1-4; D gene: TRBD1; CDR3 protein: CASSLAQGITNEKLFF; CDR3 DNA: TGCGCCAGCAGCTTGGCACAGGGGATAACTAATGAAAAACTGTTTTTT
CDR3 length: 18; clone size: .; V gene: TRBV28; J gene: TRBJ2-3; D gene: TRBD2; CDR3 protein: CASSNPGTSGRAGDTQYF; CDR3 DNA: TGTGCCAGCAGTAACCCCGGGACTAGCGGGAGGGCCGGAGATACGCAGTATTTT
CDR3 length: 15; clone size: once; V gene: TRBV3-1/TRBV3-2; J gene: TRBJ2-1; D gene: .; CDR3 protein: CASSQGRALYNEQFF; CDR3 DNA: TGTGCCAGCAGCCAAGGGCGGGCTCTTTACAATGAGCAGTTCTTC
CDR3 length: 15; clone size: few; V gene: TRBV7-9; J gene: TRBJ2-7; D gene: TRBD2; CDR3 protein: CASSSRLAGVGEQYF; CDR3 DNA: TGTGCCAGCAGCTCAAGACTAGCGGGAGTCGGCGAGCAGTACTTC
CDR3 length: 13; clone size: .; V gene: TRBV2; J gene: TRBJ2-1; D gene: .; CDR3 protein: CASSSSGTNEQFF; CDR3 DNA: TGTGCCAGCAGTTCGTCAGGTACCAATGAGCAGTTCTTC
CDR3 length: 14; clone size: few; V gene: TRBV5-1; J gene: TRBJ2-7; D gene: .; CDR3 protein: CASSLEGQPYEQYF; CDR3 DNA: TGCGCCAGCAGCTTGGAAGGACAGCCCTACGAGCAGTACTTC
CDR3 length: 15; clone size: .; V gene: TRBV27; J gene: TRBJ2-4; D gene: .; CDR3 protein: CASSPRGLAKNIQYF; CDR3 DNA: TGTGCCAGCAGCCCCCGGGGACTAGCCAAAAACATTCAGTACTTC
CDR3 length: 16; clone size: .; V gene: TRBV2; J gene: TRBJ2-1; D gene: .; CDR3 protein: CASRSLDRFSHNEQFF; CDR3 DNA: TGTGCCAGCAGATCGCTTGACAGGTTCTCCCACAATGAGCAGTTCTTC
CDR3 length: 14; clone size: .; V gene: TRBV6-2/TRBV6-3; J gene: TRBJ2-7; D gene: .; CDR3 protein: CASSYGLLSYEQYF; CDR3 DNA: TGTGCCAGCAGTTATGGACTCCTCTCCTACGAGCAGTACTTC
CDR3 length: 11; clone size: .; V gene: TRBV28; J gene: TRBJ1-2; D gene: .; CDR3 protein: CASSLQYGYTF; CDR3 DNA: TGTGCCAGCAGTTTACAGTATGGCTACACCTTC
CDR3 length: 13; clone size: once; V gene: TRBV11-2; J gene: TRBJ2-1; D gene: TRBD2; CDR3 protein: CASSLGTSVEQFF; CDR3 DNA: TGTGCCAGCAGCTTAGGGACTAGTGTAGAGCAGTTCTTC
CDR3 length: 15; clone size: .; V gene: TRBV7-9; J gene: TRBJ2-1; D gene: TRBD1; CDR3 protein: CASSKGQGSYNEQFF; CDR3 DNA: TGTGCCAGCAGCAAGGGACAGGGCAGTTACAATGAGCAGTTCTTC
CDR3 length: 14; clone size: .; V gene: TRBV7-8; J gene: TRBJ2-1; D gene: .; CDR3 protein: CASSLESSYNEQFF; CDR3 DNA: TGTGCCAGCAGCTTAGAGAGCTCCTACAATGAGCAGTTCTTC